This is a list of T cell receptor beta chains from one sample in a study of response to subunit inactivated influenza vaccine. In TCRdb, the RT-PCR reads were re-called with MiXCR into one record per CDR3 protein. The data hold hundreds of thousands of distinct CDR3 sequences, with about 8% observed a single time. Here the sequenced sample was PBMCs from blood, taken 23 months after vaccination. The receptors originated from a man aged 45 to 70 who received an inactivated influenza vaccine. Each CDR3 is given with its conserved first and last residue. Clone size is shown for a subset of rows, as once, few, many or a class of expanded clone.

cdr3_aa: CAWSDRYYEQYF
cdr3_length: 12
clone_size: few
v_call: TRBV30
j_call: TRBJ2-7

cdr3_aa: CASSQINYGYTF
cdr3_length: 12
clone_size: -
v_call: TRBV14
j_call: TRBJ1-2

cdr3_aa: CASSQTSFEATTINQIRLYF
cdr3_length: 20
clone_size: -
v_call: TRBV14
j_call: TRBJ2-3

cdr3_aa: CSVGGQSYEQYF
cdr3_length: 12
clone_size: -
v_call: TRBV29-1
j_call: TRBJ2-7

cdr3_aa: CSARRGQDFETQYF
cdr3_length: 14
clone_size: -
v_call: TRBV20-1
j_call: TRBJ2-5

cdr3_aa: CSASVPGEGYEQYF
cdr3_length: 14
clone_size: -
v_call: TRBV20-1
j_call: TRBJ2-7

cdr3_aa: CASSQGLTDTQYF
cdr3_length: 13
clone_size: -
v_call: TRBV14
j_call: TRBJ2-3

cdr3_aa: CARRTGFDEQFF
cdr3_length: 12
clone_size: few
v_call: TRBV21-1
j_call: TRBJ2-1

cdr3_aa: CASSVDSISGNTIYF
cdr3_length: 15
clone_size: -
v_call: TRBV9
j_call: TRBJ1-3

cdr3_aa: CSVATGVGYEQYF
cdr3_length: 13
clone_size: many
v_call: TRBV29-1
j_call: TRBJ2-7

cdr3_aa: CASRSPTATGADTQYF
cdr3_length: 16
clone_size: few
v_call: TRBV6-2/TRBV6-3
j_call: TRBJ2-3

cdr3_aa: CATSDVTLGTEAFF
cdr3_length: 14
clone_size: few
v_call: TRBV24-1
j_call: TRBJ1-1

cdr3_aa: CATSARGWGYTGELFF
cdr3_length: 16
clone_size: -
v_call: TRBV24-1
j_call: TRBJ2-2

cdr3_aa: CASSASLFAGSTDTQYF
cdr3_length: 17
clone_size: few
v_call: TRBV9
j_call: TRBJ2-3

cdr3_aa: CSARTGGWDTQYF
cdr3_length: 13
clone_size: many
v_call: TRBV20-1
j_call: TRBJ2-3

cdr3_aa: CASSQGLTGLGDTQYF
cdr3_length: 16
clone_size: few
v_call: TRBV3-1
j_call: TRBJ2-3

cdr3_aa: CSVRDVPYEQYF
cdr3_length: 12
clone_size: few
v_call: TRBV29-1
j_call: TRBJ2-7

cdr3_aa: CASSALGTNEKLFF
cdr3_length: 14
clone_size: few
v_call: TRBV6-1
j_call: TRBJ1-4

cdr3_aa: CASSSPGFPQHF
cdr3_length: 12
clone_size: many
v_call: TRBV12-3/TRBV12-4
j_call: TRBJ1-5

cdr3_aa: CASRAGRKLMNTEAFF
cdr3_length: 16
clone_size: few
v_call: TRBV6-2/TRBV6-3
j_call: TRBJ1-1

cdr3_aa: CASSAGTDSNQPQHF
cdr3_length: 15
clone_size: few
v_call: TRBV18
j_call: TRBJ1-5

cdr3_aa: CASSQDTLAVGNEQFF
cdr3_length: 16
clone_size: -
v_call: TRBV3-1
j_call: TRBJ2-1

cdr3_aa: CSAGPGTLRTDTQYF
cdr3_length: 15
clone_size: few
v_call: TRBV20-1
j_call: TRBJ2-3

cdr3_aa: CASSPVVSGEETQYF
cdr3_length: 15
clone_size: many
v_call: TRBV18
j_call: TRBJ2-5

cdr3_aa: CASSLGGLQPQHF
cdr3_length: 13
clone_size: -
v_call: TRBV7-2
j_call: TRBJ1-5

cdr3_aa: CASSLDRESPLHF
cdr3_length: 13
clone_size: -
v_call: TRBV12-3/TRBV12-4
j_call: TRBJ1-6

cdr3_aa: CSASRQASGSRPHEQFF
cdr3_length: 17
clone_size: -
v_call: TRBV20-1
j_call: TRBJ2-1

cdr3_aa: CSARTGDTGELFF
cdr3_length: 13
clone_size: few
v_call: TRBV29-1
j_call: TRBJ2-2

cdr3_aa: CASSLDRGQYEQYF
cdr3_length: 14
clone_size: few
v_call: TRBV7-2
j_call: TRBJ2-7

cdr3_aa: CASSGIGTTGTQYF
cdr3_length: 14
clone_size: few
v_call: TRBV2
j_call: TRBJ2-3

cdr3_aa: CASSLVPSTYEQYF
cdr3_length: 14
clone_size: many
v_call: TRBV7-2
j_call: TRBJ2-7

cdr3_aa: CASSLKLADNEQFF
cdr3_length: 14
clone_size: many
v_call: TRBV12-3/TRBV12-4
j_call: TRBJ2-1

cdr3_aa: CASSLGLLWETQYF
cdr3_length: 14
clone_size: many
v_call: TRBV12-3/TRBV12-4
j_call: TRBJ2-5

cdr3_aa: CASSVSGLAGGEQFF
cdr3_length: 15
clone_size: few
v_call: TRBV9
j_call: TRBJ2-1

cdr3_aa: CAISDIGAGKDEQYF
cdr3_length: 15
clone_size: -
v_call: TRBV10-3
j_call: TRBJ2-7

cdr3_aa: CASSFPNIGHLNTEAFF
cdr3_length: 17
clone_size: few
v_call: TRBV12-3/TRBV12-4
j_call: TRBJ1-1

cdr3_aa: CSARDVRGLLPEQYF
cdr3_length: 15
clone_size: few
v_call: TRBV20-1
j_call: TRBJ2-7

cdr3_aa: CATSIYTGELFF
cdr3_length: 12
clone_size: -
v_call: TRBV15
j_call: TRBJ2-2

cdr3_aa: CASGLAGVTTNEKLFF
cdr3_length: 16
clone_size: few
v_call: TRBV7-2
j_call: TRBJ1-4

cdr3_aa: CASSFRWANQYTGELFF
cdr3_length: 17
clone_size: -
v_call: TRBV7-2
j_call: TRBJ2-2

cdr3_aa: CASSLTGTQANYGYTF
cdr3_length: 16
clone_size: few
v_call: TRBV11-2
j_call: TRBJ1-2

cdr3_aa: CASSQGGLIANEQFF
cdr3_length: 15
clone_size: many
v_call: TRBV4-1
j_call: TRBJ2-1